This T cell receptor beta chain was documented in a study of CD8+CD57+ T cells in acquired aplastic anemia. General observations from the study: Shared by patients and controls, 25 to 35 CD8+ CDR3s were abundant in patients.

V was pared by 5 bases and J by 0 bases, with 5 bases between. This CDR3 has 13 residues. The germline V gene has CDR1 KGHSH and CDR2 LQKENI. This clonotype came up once. Its antigen remains unknown. Genomic DNA served as template for TCR beta VDJ and CDR3 profiling. TCRdb reprocessed the reads via MiXCR and lists one record per CDR3 protein. Here the sample spans some 180,000 distinct CDR3 sequences, 35% to 50% being singletons. This TCR derives from a human donor in good health. J is TRBJ2-4 and V is TRBV18; no clear D gene. The sequenced sample was sorted CD4+, CD8+, or CD8+CD57+ T cells (not recorded which) from PBMCs. The CDR3 protein is CASSGLAKNIQYF. The CDR3 DNA follows: TGTGCCAGCTCAGGATTAGCCAAAAACATTCAGTACTTC.